This record covers a single T cell receptor beta chain. The target of this receptor is not known. Nothing much larger sits one base from this clone, and base qualities are not available. This specimen comes from a study of blood T cell repertoires in COVID-19 (dated by TCRdb to the early 2020s). With regard to the full study: For ImmuneRACE Cohort 3, a participant was defined as recovered based on two consecutive negative NP/OP PCR tests, clearance by a healthcare professional, or resolution of symptoms. Collaborator samples came from the United States, Italy and Spain and covered acute and convalescent phases of COVID-19. The material from the prospective study consisted of cDNA or gDNA derived from T cells, B-cell-depleted T cells, or PBMCs. Subjects who had been exposed to COVID-19, were actively infected with it, or had recovered from it provided the deeply sampled blood TCRbeta repertoires that made up the dataset. The repertoires were released in a freely available public database intended as a resource for research on the immune response to SARS-CoV-2. The samples were drawn from the first 160 participants of the ongoing ImmuneRACE study and from 950 to 1,500 subjects provided by 6 global collaborators. Sample metadata almost always included a de-identified subject ID, COVID-19 status, age in years and sex. Where available, HLA class I and class II types were obtained from metadata supplied by the sample provider rather than from assay-based typing. The investigation overall reported the following: The amount of clinical and demographic metadata varied by source and participant and was provided uncurated.

Participants in the prospective study were enrolled through a virtual design, were aged roughly 18 to 100 years, and lived in 24 United States geographic areas. To assign participants to cohorts, the prospective study relied on clinical history that participants themselves reported in a screening survey and a study questionnaire. In the prospective study, mobile phlebotomists collected whole blood, serum and a nasopharyngeal or oropharyngeal swab from each participant. Prospective study participants could optionally give additional blood draws and questionnaires over an approximately 2-month period. Before DNA extraction, prospective study blood samples were shipped either frozen or at room temperature. TCRbeta CDR3 regions were amplified from genomic DNA by means of the immunoSEQ Assay, a bias-controlled multiplex PCR. As for the authors' bioinformatics: Nucleated cell counts per sample were estimated from amplification of reference gene primers within the assay. To quantify the absolute abundance of each unique TCRbeta CDR3 rearrangement, sequence reads were collapsed and filtered. Productive Simpson clonality was computed per sample as the square root of Simpson's diversity index over productive rearrangements. This is the immuneACCESS table as TCRdb keeps it, with only in-frame sequences that have V and J called. A part of the clones is gone; compared with another copy, unresolved V genes explain less than half, and the rest is unexplained. V and J calls and clone size come straight from that table; D and trimming were deduced from the DNA. Counted in this sample were 150,000 to 200,000 clones; more than 85% of them appeared once. The ten most abundant clones make up about 26% of the sample.

Sequencing input: PBMCs or T cells enriched from blood (not recorded which). The clonotype comes from a middle-aged woman in a cohort exposed to, infected with or recovered from COVID-19 (not recorded which).

The CDR3 amino acid sequence is: CASSQDQISRHRRGSQFF. The nucleotide sequence is TGTGCCAGCAGCCAAGATCAAATTAGTCGGCACAGGCGCGGTTCACAGTTCTTC. This receptor chain uses TRBV4-2 and TRBJ2-1, with a tentative D gene TRBD1 over 5 matching bases. V is clipped by 0 bases and J by 13 bases, and the sequence between their germline boundaries is 28 bases long. The CDR3 goes from the cysteine to the phenylalanine over 18 residues. Only the CDR3 DNA is retained, 54 bases long and in frame from the first base. According to the germline V gene, CDR1 reads LGHNA and CDR2 reads YNFKEQ.